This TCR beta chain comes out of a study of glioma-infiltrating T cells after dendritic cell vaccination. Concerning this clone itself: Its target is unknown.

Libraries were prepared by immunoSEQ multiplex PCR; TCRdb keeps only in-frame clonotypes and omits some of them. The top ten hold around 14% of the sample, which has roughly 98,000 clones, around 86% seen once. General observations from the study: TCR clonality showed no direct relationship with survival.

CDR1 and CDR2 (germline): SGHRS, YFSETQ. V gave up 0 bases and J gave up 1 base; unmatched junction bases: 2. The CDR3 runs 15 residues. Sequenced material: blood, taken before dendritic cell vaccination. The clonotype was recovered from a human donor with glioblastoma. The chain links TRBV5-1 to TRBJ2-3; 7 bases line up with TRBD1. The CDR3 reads CASSLGDRGTDTQYF. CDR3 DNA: TGCGCCAGCAGCTTGGGTGACAGGGGCACAGATACGCAGTATTTT.